The 29 T cell receptor beta chains below all came from one sample that was sequenced in a study of blood T cell repertoires in COVID-19. TCRdb keeps only in-frame clones here, not all; method: immunoSEQ multiplex PCR. The sample lists about 120,000 clones, just under 90% occurring once. Sample: peripheral blood. These receptors were collected from a woman aged 45 to 65 with acute or convalescent COVID-19.

The CDR3 bases are TGTGCCAGCAGCTTAGAGGCTAAGGGCCAGGGGGTTAAGTCGTACTTC. It specifies CASSLEAKGQGVKSYF. The genes are TRBV7-8 and TRBJ2-7, with 7 bases aligning to TRBD1. Per the germline V gene, CDR1 is SGHVS and CDR2 is FQNEAQ. The CDR3 contains 16 residues. J gave up 12 bases and V 1 base, and 18 bases lay outside the gene matches.

The chain employs TRBV7-3 and TRBJ1-6, with TRBD1 identical over 9 bases. Germline lookup yields CDR1 SGHTA and CDR2 FQGTGA. This CDR3 has 14 residues. V lost 2 bases and J lost 7; bases outside the gene matches: 0. In DNA, the CDR3 is TGTGCCAGCAGCTTAGGGACAGGGAATTCACCCCTCCACTTT. Its translation is CASSLGTGNSPLHF.

V gene TRBV4-3 combines with J gene TRBJ2-2; D might be TRBD2 (5 bases). Trimming pared 0 bases from V and 3 bases from J, leaving 14 bases between. CDR3 size: 17 residues. CDR1 and CDR2 from the germline V gene are LGHNA and YSLEER. CDR3 coding DNA: TGCGCCAGCAGCCAAGAAGGTGGCGGAGGATACACCGGGGAGCTGTTTTTT. Encoded protein: CASSQEGGGGYTGELFF.

The CDR3 DNA reads as TGTGCCAGTAGTATTTTTACGGGACTAGCAAATGAGCAGTTCTTC. It translates to CASSIFTGLANEQFF. The J gene is TRBJ2-1, the V gene TRBV19; 9 positions match TRBD2. CDR3 length: 15 residues. Germline V CDR1 and CDR2: LNHDA, SQIVND (reference sequence). With 3 bases clipped from V and 7 bases from J, the junction kept 7 bases outside the gene matches.

The V call is TRBV12-5, the J call TRBJ1-1; D call uncertain. CDR1 is LGHNT and CDR2 is FRNRAP in the germline V gene. CDR3 length equals 15 residues. The V gene lost 6 bases and the J gene lost 3 bases, with 17 bases spanning the gap. This CDR3 reads CASGPLPNVDTEAFF. CDR3 bases: TGTGCTAGTGGCCCACTACCAAACGTTGACACTGAAGCTTTCTTT.

The chain uses TRBV10-3 and TRBJ2-3; TRBD1 matches 12 bases. The germline CDR1 and CDR2 sequences are ENHRY and SYGVKD. J gave up 4 bases and V 10 bases, and 6 bases lay outside the gene matches. The length of the CDR3 is 14 residues. The CDR3 here is CATSGTGGADTQYF. The DNA of the CDR3 is TGTGCCACCTCCGGGACAGGGGGCGCAGATACGCAGTATTTT.

The J gene is TRBJ1-6, the V gene TRBV5-4; TRBD1 matches 8 bases. After removal of 4 bases from V and 14 bases from J, the junction contained 8 bases not matched to a gene. The CDR3 sequence is 13 residues long. Germline loops: CDR1 SGHNT, CDR2 YYREEE (reference sequence). CDR3 in DNA: TGTGCCAGCAGCATGGACAGGGATGGCACCCTCCACTTT. This encodes CASSMDRDGTLHF.

The chain has TRBV7-2 and TRBJ2-7, with TRBD2 identical over 10 bases. CDR3 length equals 15 residues. V trimming: 2 bases; J trimming: 7 bases; junction bases outside the gene matches: 8. CDR1 is SGHTA and CDR2 is FQGNSA in the germline V gene. In DNA form, the CDR3 reads TGTGCCAGCAGCTTACCGGGACTAGCGTCGCTAGAGCAGTACTTC. It translates to CASSLPGLASLEQYF.

CDR3 loop: CAWSADRGTEAFF. The CDR3 bases are TGTGCCTGGAGTGCGGACAGGGGGACTGAAGCTTTCTTT. This chain joins TRBV30 and TRBJ1-1; 10 nucleotides match TRBD1. Germline-derived CDR1 and CDR2 are GTSNPN and SVGIG (reference sequence). This CDR3 contains 13 residues. J was trimmed by 5 bases and V by 1 base; bases with no gene match: 1.

A remark on this clone: The same CDR3 is also encoded by other DNA sequences in this sample. This chain joins TRBV19 and TRBJ1-2, with D maybe TRBD1 (6 bases). V lost 7 bases and J lost 3, with 15 bases in between. Germline CDR1 is LNHDA and CDR2 is SQIVND (reference sequence). The length of the CDR3 is 14 residues. For the CDR3, the DNA is TGTGCCAGTACCCTAGGGGGATTAGACTATGGCTACACCTTC. Encoded protein: CASTLGGLDYGYTF.

V usage is TRBV6-5 and J usage is TRBJ1-1; D may be TRBD1 (6 bases). Germline V CDR1 and CDR2: MNHEY, SVGAGI. The V end lost 6 bases, the J end lost 3 bases, and 11 bases lay between the germline ends. The CDR3 has 13 amino acids. The CDR3 DNA reads as TGTGCCAGCAGCCCCGCAGGGGACACTGAAGCTTTCTTT. Residues: CASSPAGDTEAFF.

The rearrangement joins TRBV5-5 to TRBJ1-5; 9 bases map to TRBD1. The CDR3 spans 16 residues. Germline V gene data show CDR1 as SGHKS and CDR2 as YYEKEE (reference sequence). V was pared by 4 bases and J by 3 bases, with 8 bases of the junction left unmatched. The DNA for the CDR3 is TGTGCCAGCAGCGCAACAGGGGGCCATGACAATCAGCCCCAGCATTTT. Translating it yields CASSATGGHDNQPQHF.

This chain joins TRBV5-4 and TRBJ2-1, with 10 bases that match TRBD2. Germline assignment: CDR1 SGHNT and CDR2 YYREEE (reference sequence). After removal of 1 base from V and 10 bases from J, the junction contained 2 bases not matched to a gene. This CDR3 has 13 residues. The CDR3 coding sequence is TGTGCCAGCAGCTTGATGACTAGCGGGGAGCAGTTCTTC. Translation: CASSLMTSGEQFF.

The rearrangement links TRBV6-5 to TRBJ2-1; TRBD2 is a possible D gene (6 bases). Germline CDR1 is MNHEY and CDR2 is SVGAGI. V was shortened by 8 bases and J by 7 bases, with 18 bases between the two germline ends. The CDR3 has 14 amino acids. CDR3 amino acids: CASPARRAINEQFF. In DNA form, the CDR3 reads TGTGCCAGCCCTGCCCGGAGGGCCATTAATGAGCAGTTCTTC.

This chain links TRBV10-2 with TRBJ1-5, with a weak D call TRBD1 (5 bases). V was trimmed by 6 bases and J by 10 bases, leaving 13 bases between them. Looked up from germline, CDR1 is WSHSY and CDR2 is SAAADI. CDR3 length: 12 amino acids. CDR3 bases: TGCGCCAGCAGGGGGGAGGTTGGACCCCAGCATTTT. Residues: CASRGEVGPQHF.

The chain recombines TRBV27 with TRBJ1-2; the match to TRBD1 covers 7 bases. Per the germline V gene, CDR1 is MNHEY and CDR2 is SMNVEV (reference sequence). V lost 9 bases and J lost 8; bases outside the gene matches: 12. The CDR3 totals 13 residues. The CDR3 DNA follows: TGTGCCAGTGCCACCGGGACAGCGATCGGCTACACCTTC. As protein: CASATGTAIGYTF.

The V gene is TRBV6-4, the J gene TRBJ1-1; the D is unclear. Deletions cut 6 bases from V and 2 bases from J, with 13 bases between. This CDR3 comprises 14 residues. Germline V gives CDR1 MRHNA, CDR2 SNTAGT. As DNA, the CDR3 is TGTGCCAGCAGGAAAGACATAACTAACACTGAAGCTTTCTTT. The encoded protein is CASRKDITNTEAFF.

V is TRBV18 and J is TRBJ1-2; TRBD1 matches 9 bases. The CDR3 spans 14 residues. Trimming took 3 bases from V and 6 from J; bases not matched to a gene: 5. CDR1 KGHSH and CDR2 LQKENI come from the germline V gene. This chain's CDR3 is CASSPDGTGNGYTF. The CDR3 nucleotides read TGTGCCAGCTCACCTGATGGGACAGGGAATGGCTACACCTTC.

The chain is built from TRBV30 and TRBJ1-6; D gene ambiguous. The CDR3 covers 15 residues. V shed 0 bases and J shed 4 bases, with 10 bases lying between them. CDR1 and CDR2 from the germline V gene are GTSNPN and SVGIG (reference sequence). CDR3 protein: CAWSVPPDYNSPLHF. The CDR3 region has the DNA TGTGCCTGGAGTGTACCACCAGATTATAATTCACCCCTCCACTTT.

There are a few counts of this clone. This sequence joins TRBV6-5 and TRBJ2-2; D is unclear. The germline V gene has CDR1 MNHEY and CDR2 SVGAGI. Trimming removed 0 bases from V and 4 bases from J, with 9 bases in between. This CDR3 is 15 amino acids long. The chain's CDR3 is CASSYSLGSTGELFF. Written as DNA, the CDR3 is TGTGCCAGCAGTTACTCCCTAGGTTCCACCGGGGAGCTGTTTTTT.

The CDR3 region is CASSDGTSETTDTQYF. The DNA for the CDR3 is TGTGCCAGCAGCGACGGGACTAGCGAAACCACAGATACGCAGTATTTT. The rearrangement uses TRBV11-3 and TRBJ2-3; 10 bases fit TRBD2. The CDR3 runs 16 residues. Germline trimming cut 5 bases from V and 2 bases from J; bases unmatched to any gene: 7. Germline V gene sequence: CDR1 SGHNT, CDR2 YENEEA.

This rearrangement joins TRBV21-1 to TRBJ1-1; the table's D call, TRBD1, has no DNA check behind it. TRBV21-1 is a pseudogene locus. The CDR3 consists of 15 residues. The CDR3, as DNA: TGTGCCAGCAGTGATGGGCTTCGGACACGGCTTGAAGCTTTCTTT. It specifies CASSDGLRTRLEAFF.

The V gene is TRBV2, the J gene TRBJ2-7; D is unresolved. Trimming pared 4 bases from V and 4 bases from J, leaving 14 bases between. The CDR3 spans 14 residues. The germline V gene has CDR1 SNHLY and CDR2 FYNNEI. CDR3 nucleotides: TGTGCCAGCAGTGTTTGGCAGGTCGAGTACGAGCAGTACTTC. Translated: CASSVWQVEYEQYF.

This chain links TRBV19 with TRBJ2-1, with 9 bases aligning to TRBD2. The germline V gene encodes CDR1 LNHDA and CDR2 SQIVND (reference sequence). The CDR3 covers 15 residues. Unmatched junction bases numbered 3, after V lost 3 bases and J lost 3 bases. The CDR3 here is CASSISTSGYNEQFF. The CDR3 region has the DNA TGTGCCAGTAGTATTTCGACTAGCGGCTACAATGAGCAGTTCTTC.

V gene TRBV11-2 combines with J gene TRBJ2-1; possibly TRBD2 for D (6 bases). V shed 3 bases and J shed 4 bases, with 16 bases lying between them. The length of the CDR3 is 16 residues. Germline values: CDR1 SGHAT, CDR2 FQNNGV. The CDR3 coding sequence is TGTGCCAGCAGCTTTTTAGGGACTCAACTTTACAATGAGCAGTTCTTC. Translated, it gives CASSFLGTQLYNEQFF.

This clone was picked up a small number of times. The chain couples TRBV19 to TRBJ2-5; unclear D gene. V lost 6 bases and J 4 bases, leaving 21 bases between the germline ends. There are 16 residues in the CDR3. Germline CDR1 is LNHDA and CDR2 is SQIVND (reference sequence). In DNA form, the CDR3 reads TGTGCCAGTAGCGGCCCTGCGGCCTTGACTCGAGAGACCCAGTACTTC. Its protein is CASSGPAALTRETQYF.

This clone appeared a single time. This chain links TRBV19 with TRBJ2-7; D possibly corresponds to TRBD1 (5 bases). The V gene lost 1 base and the J gene lost 0 bases, with 13 bases spanning the gap. CDR3 size: 16 residues. Germline V CDR1 and CDR2: LNHDA, SQIVND (reference sequence). CDR3 sequence: CASSIGPTASSYEQYF. The CDR3 bases are TGTGCCAGTAGTATAGGCCCGACAGCGTCCTCCTACGAGCAGTACTTC.

The chain joins TRBV27 to TRBJ2-7; D ambiguous. This CDR3 is built from 13 residues. Per germline, CDR1 MNHEY and CDR2 SMNVEV (reference sequence). V dropped 2 bases and J dropped 4 bases, with 9 bases sitting between them. For the CDR3, the DNA is TGTGCCAGCAGTTTACACTATCGATACGAGCAGTACTTC. It codes for CASSLHYRYEQYF.

The gene calls are TRBV11-3 and TRBJ1-2; D remains ambiguous. Germline assignment: CDR1 SGHNT and CDR2 YENEEA. Trimming pared 3 bases from V and 1 base from J, leaving 9 bases between. The CDR3 consists of 14 residues. The CDR3 coding sequence is TGTGCCAGCAGCTTGGGAGGGATTAACTATGGCTACACCTTC. It specifies CASSLGGINYGYTF.